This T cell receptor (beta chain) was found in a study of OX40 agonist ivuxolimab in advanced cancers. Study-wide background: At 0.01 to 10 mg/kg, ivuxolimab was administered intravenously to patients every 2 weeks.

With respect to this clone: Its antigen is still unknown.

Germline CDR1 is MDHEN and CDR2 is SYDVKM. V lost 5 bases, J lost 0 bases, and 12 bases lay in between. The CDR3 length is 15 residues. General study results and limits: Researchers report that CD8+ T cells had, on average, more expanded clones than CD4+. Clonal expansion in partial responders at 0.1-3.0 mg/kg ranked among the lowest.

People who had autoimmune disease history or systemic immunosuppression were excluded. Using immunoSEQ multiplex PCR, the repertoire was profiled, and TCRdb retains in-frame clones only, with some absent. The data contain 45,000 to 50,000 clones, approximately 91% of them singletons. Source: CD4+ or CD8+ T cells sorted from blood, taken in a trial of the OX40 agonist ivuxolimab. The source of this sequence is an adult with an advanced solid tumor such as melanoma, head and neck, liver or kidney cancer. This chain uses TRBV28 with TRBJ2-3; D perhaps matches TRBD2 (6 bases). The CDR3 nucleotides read TGTGCCAGCAGTCCTAGCGAGTCTAGCACAGATACGCAGTATTTT. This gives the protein CASSPSESSTDTQYF. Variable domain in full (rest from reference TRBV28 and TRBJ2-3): DVKVTQSSRYLVKRTGEKVFLECVQDMDHENMFWYRQDPGLGLRLIYFSYDVKMKEKGDIPEGYSVSREKKERFSLILESASTNQTSMYLCASSPSESSTDTQYFGPGTRLTVL.